The 10 T cell receptor beta chains listed next were all sequenced from one sample in a study of T-cell memory formation after mild COVID-19. TCRdb independently ran MiXCR on the 5' RACE reads; one entry per CDR3 protein. The table shows around 300,000 distinct CDR3 sequences, with approximately 19% occurring only once. The sequenced sample was PBMCs or a T cell subset sorted from them (not recorded which). Receptor source: a man aged 18 to 30 who had mild COVID-19 (a few samples of this study predate the infection). Cell type and time point are not known.

V is TRBV6-2 or TRBV6-3 and J is TRBJ2-1, with D perhaps TRBD1 (6 bases). The CDR3 consists of 16 residues. Germline values: CDR1 MNHEY, CDR2 SVGEGT. V gave up 6 bases and J gave up 0 bases, with 15 bases separating them. DNA of the CDR3: TGTGCCAGCAGCCCTCGTGGGGGCAGCTCCTACAATGAGCAGTTCTTC. Amino acids: CASSPRGGSSYNEQFF.

The gene calls are TRBV29-1 and TRBJ1-3; D uncertain. Germline lookup yields CDR1 SQVTM and CDR2 ANQGSEA. The CDR3 sequence is 14 residues long. Trimming took off 3 bases at V and 0 bases at J, with 9 bases between the two ends. The DNA for the CDR3 is TGCAGCGTTGACGGGTCAGGCTCTGGAAACACCATATATTTT. Protein product: CSVDGSGSGNTIYF.

This clonotype was seen only once. The chain joins TRBV9 to TRBJ1-5; the D gene is possibly TRBD1 (6 bases). The CDR3 is 14 amino acids. CDR1 is SGDLS and CDR2 is YYNGEE in the germline V gene. V gave up 3 bases and J gave up 8 bases, with 15 bases separating them. The CDR3 reads CASSAPGATEPQHF. Written as DNA, the CDR3 is TGTGCCAGCAGCGCACCAGGGGCAACTGAGCCCCAGCATTTT. Full variable domain (remainder filled in from reference TRBV9 and TRBJ1-5): DSGVTQTPKHLITATGQRVTLRCSPRSGDLSVYWYQQSLDQGLQFLIQYYNGEERAKGNILERFSAQQFPDLHSELNLSSLELGDSALYFCASSAPGATEPQHFGDGTRLSIL.

The genes are TRBV27 and TRBJ2-5; D is tentatively TRBD1 or TRBD2 (5 bases each). CDR3 length equals 14 residues. Germline V gives CDR1 MNHEY, CDR2 SMNVEV (reference sequence). V was pared by 2 bases and J by 5 bases, with 12 bases between. CDR3 sequence reads: CASSLMRGGETQYF. DNA for the CDR3: TGTGCCAGCAGTTTAATGAGGGGCGGGGAGACCCAGTACTTC.

The chain combines TRBV3-1 with TRBJ2-5, with TRBD1 matching 10 bases. V was clipped by 7 bases and J by 7 bases; unmatched bases: 9. The CDR3 extends over 14 amino acids. Germline V gives CDR1 LGHDT, CDR2 YNNKEL (reference sequence). In nucleotides, the CDR3 is TGTGCCAGCATTAGACAGGGGGCTAGTGGGACCCAGTACTTC. It codes for CASIRQGASGTQYF.

This clonotype showed up many times. The chain combines TRBV7-2 with TRBJ2-5; possibly TRBD1 or TRBD2 for D (5 bases each). The CDR3 totals 14 residues. The V gene's germline CDR1 is SGHTA and CDR2 FQGNSA. Trimming pared 0 bases from V and 3 bases from J, leaving 8 bases between. The CDR3 DNA follows: TGTGCCAGCAGCTTAGCGGGGACGGAAGAGACCCAGTACTTC. Protein: CASSLAGTEETQYF.

Only a few counts were recorded for this clonotype. The rearrangement uses TRBV24-1 and TRBJ1-2; 10 positions match TRBD1. Germline CDR1 and CDR2: KGHDR and SFDVKD. V was clipped by 4 bases and J by 6 bases; unmatched bases: 7. This CDR3 has 15 amino acids. Here the CDR3 DNA reads TGTGCCACCAGTGACGCGAAAGGACAGGGGGATGGCTACACCTTC. Translation: CATSDAKGQGDGYTF.

In this sample, this clonotype turned up many times. The V call is TRBV15, the J call TRBJ2-3; D not resolved. In germline, CDR1 is LNHNV, CDR2 YYDKDF (reference sequence). V dropped 1 base and J dropped 7 bases, with 6 bases sitting between them. There are 12 residues in the CDR3. CDR3 loop: CATSRGTHTQYF. CDR3 nucleotides: TGTGCCACCAGCAGAGGAACTCATACGCAGTATTTT.

This chain uses TRBV29-1 with TRBJ2-5, with 10 bases that match TRBD1. The V segment lost 6 bases and the J segment 4 bases; nucleotides outside the gene matches: 5. The CDR3 consists of 13 residues. Germline V lookup: CDR1 SQVTM, CDR2 ANQGSEA. The CDR3 here is CSVLTGGLETQYF. CDR3 in DNA: TGCAGCGTCCTGACAGGGGGCTTAGAGACCCAGTACTTC.

This clonotype was counted between two and nine times. The V call is TRBV12-3 or TRBV12-4, the J call TRBJ2-5; 7 bases fit TRBD1. CDR3 length: 13 residues. Germline trimming cut 7 bases from V and 4 bases from J; bases unmatched to any gene: 6. CDR3: CASNRQGGETQYF. Here the CDR3 DNA reads TGTGCCAGCAATCGACAGGGCGGAGAGACCCAGTACTTC.